This T cell receptor beta chain was retrieved from a study of T cell responses to AZD1222 COVID-19 vaccine. Germline V gene sequence: CDR1 MNHEY, CDR2 SMNVEV (reference sequence). J lost 3 bases, V lost 3 bases, and 3 bases had no gene match. The CDR3 covers 14 residues. The repertoire was sequenced with immunoSEQ multiplex PCR; TCRdb's copy has only in-frame clones and lacks some. The sample gives some 120,000 clones, about 91% of which show up once; 2.5% to 3% is in the top ten. V usage is TRBV27 and J usage is TRBJ2-7, with TRBD1 matching over 9 bases. This clonotype was obtained from an adult in good health. This specimen was peripheral blood, taken on day 0 of AZD1222 vaccination. The chain's CDR3 is CASSFHRGHYEQYF. CDR3 nucleotide sequence: TGTGCCAGCAGTTTTCACAGGGGGCACTACGAGCAGTACTTC.